This entry lists 32 T cell receptor beta chains sequenced from one sample in a study of blood T cell repertoires in COVID-19. Some clones are missing from TCRdb's copy, which holds only in-frame ones; the method was immunoSEQ multiplex PCR. The data hold roughly 400,000 clones, with about nine tenths observed a single time. Sequencing was carried out using PBMCs or T cells enriched from blood (not recorded which). The receptors here all came from a woman in her forties who had been exposed to COVID-19.

This chain connects TRBV7-3 to TRBJ2-3, with D possibly TRBD1 on 6 matching bases. The CDR3 consists of 17 residues. V was trimmed by 3 bases and J by 2 bases, leaving 18 bases between them. The germline V gene has CDR1 SGHTA and CDR2 FQGTGA. CDR3 residues: CASSLVQGTLSTDTQYF. CDR3 DNA sequence: TGTGCCAGCAGCTTGGTACAGGGTACACTCTCCACAGATACGCAGTATTTT.

CDR3 in amino acids: CASSFVREKLFF. CDR3 nucleotide sequence: TGTGCCAGCAGCTTCGTCAGGGAAAAACTGTTTTTT. J is TRBJ1-4 and V is TRBV11-2; no reliable D call. CDR3 length equals 12 residues. V lost 3 bases to trimming and J lost 8 bases, with 7 bases between them. CDR1 is SGHAT and CDR2 is FQNNGV in the germline V gene.

The chain combines TRBV5-6 with TRBJ1-2; TRBD1 aligns across 8 bases. Trimming at V came to 2 bases and at J to 4 bases, leaving 10 bases not matched to a gene. The CDR3 loop spans 16 amino acids. Looked up from germline, CDR1 is SGHDT and CDR2 is YYEEEE. The CDR3 loop reads CASSFGQGGGIYGYTF. The DNA for the CDR3 is TGTGCCAGCAGCTTCGGACAGGGAGGAGGAATCTATGGCTACACCTTC.

The chain joins TRBV7-8 to TRBJ1-2; maybe TRBD1 (6 bases). The CDR3 contains 13 residues. The ends were cut back, 1 base at V and 4 bases at J, with 7 bases in the middle. The germline gives CDR1 SGHVS, CDR2 FQNEAQ. CDR3 sequence: CASSLGTAYGYTF. CDR3 bases: TGTGCCAGCAGCTTAGGGACAGCCTATGGCTACACCTTC.

V gene TRBV24-1 combines with J gene TRBJ2-5, with TRBD2 matching over 7 bases. Germline CDR1 is KGHDR and CDR2 is SFDVKD. Trimming removed 4 bases from V and 5 bases from J; junction bases left unmatched: 6. CDR3 length: 14 residues. CDR3 DNA sequence: TGTGCCACCAGTGACTCAGGGAGGGCGGAGACCCAGTACTTC. It yields the protein CATSDSGRAETQYF.

V and J are TRBV7-2 and TRBJ1-6; TRBD1 is a possible D gene (5 bases). This CDR3 spans 15 amino acids. Per germline, CDR1 SGHTA and CDR2 FQGNSA. Deletions cut 0 bases from V and 10 bases from J, with 13 bases between. The CDR3 coding sequence is TGTGCCAGCAGCTTAGCAGGCCTGGGGGGATCACCCCTCCACTTT. This gives the protein CASSLAGLGGSPLHF.

Written as DNA, the CDR3 is TGTGCCAGTTGTATGCGGGTTAGCTCTGGAAACACCATATATTTT. Protein product: CASCMRVSSGNTIYF. The genes are TRBV13 and TRBJ1-3, with D unclear. CDR1 and CDR2 from the germline V gene are PRHDT and FYEKMQ (reference sequence). The CDR3 contains 15 residues. V was pared by 9 bases and J by 0 bases, with 15 bases between.

The gene calls are TRBV6-2 or TRBV6-3 and TRBJ1-1; possible D gene TRBD1, 6 bases. CDR1 MNHEY and CDR2 SVGEGT come from the germline V gene. The CDR3 spans 17 residues. Trimming took 4 bases from V and 8 from J, leaving 26 bases between them. CDR3 nucleotide sequence: TGTGCCAGCAGTTCCTACCGGGGAACAGGGCCCCCGGGGGAAGCTTTCTTT. Translated, it gives CASSSYRGTGPPGEAFF.

The chain uses TRBV19 and TRBJ1-5, with 7 bases matching TRBD1. Per germline, CDR1 LNHDA and CDR2 SQIVND (reference sequence). J gave up 1 base and V 3 bases, and 6 bases lay outside the gene matches. This CDR3 spans 16 amino acids. The CDR3 here is CASSIRTQGSNQPQHF. CDR3 nucleotide sequence: TGTGCCAGTAGTATCCGGACACAGGGGAGCAATCAGCCCCAGCATTTT. The whole variable domain, filled in from reference TRBV19 and TRBJ1-5, reads DGGITQSPKYLFRKEGQNVTLSCEQNLNHDAMYWYRQDPGQGLRLIYYSQIVNDFQKGDIAEGYSVSREKKESFPLTVTSAQKNPTAFYLCASSIRTQGSNQPQHFGDGTRLSIL.

This clone was seen a few times. J is TRBJ1-1 and V is TRBV10-1; TRBD1 agrees at 8 bases. The V and J ends lost 2 bases and 1 base, in that order; junction bases with no gene match: 6. The germline gives CDR1 WNHNN, CDR2 SYGVQD (reference sequence). CDR3 size: 16 residues. The DNA of the CDR3 is TGCGCCAGCAGTGAGGACAGGGGACCGGGGAACACTGAAGCTTTCTTT. Protein product: CASSEDRGPGNTEAFF.

This clone occurred once. J is TRBJ2-7 and V is TRBV5-4; tentative D call: TRBD1 (5 bases). The CDR3 sequence is 16 residues long. Germline values: CDR1 SGHNT, CDR2 YYREEE (reference sequence). Trimming removed 4 bases at V and 10 bases at J, with 27 bases between. CDR3 in DNA: TGTGCCAGCAGCCTCGACCCGGACACGCCTGGATTCGGACAGTACTTC. This gives the protein CASSLDPDTPGFGQYF.

This rearrangement joins TRBV27 to TRBJ1-2, with D perhaps TRBD1 (6 bases). Trimming shortened V by 5 bases and J by 4 bases, and 8 bases separated the two germline ends. This CDR3 has 12 amino acids. CDR1 is MNHEY and CDR2 is SMNVEV in the germline V gene (reference sequence). CDR3 DNA sequence: TGTGCCAGCAGTGGGGACACCTATGGCTACACCTTC. Amino acids: CASSGDTYGYTF.

The rearrangement uses TRBV7-6 and TRBJ2-7; weak D call: TRBD2 (7 bases). This CDR3 has 15 residues. Deletions cut 1 base from V and 4 bases from J, with 14 bases between. Per the germline V gene, CDR1 is SGHVS and CDR2 is FNYEAQ. CDR3 coding DNA: TGTGCCAGCAGCTTAGAGGGGGGGAGTATGTACGAGCAGTACTTC. Amino acids: CASSLEGGSMYEQYF.

This clone was found once. This chain uses TRBV11-1 with TRBJ2-7; 9 bases align to TRBD2. The CDR3 is 14 residues long. Germline V gives CDR1 SGHAT, CDR2 FQDESV (reference sequence). V gave up 4 bases and J gave up 2 bases; unmatched junction bases: 3. This CDR3 reads CASSWASGAYEQYF. The CDR3 DNA reads as TGTGCCAGCAGCTGGGCTAGCGGGGCCTACGAGCAGTACTTC.

To note about this clone: This CDR3 is also generated by other DNA sequences in the sample. The chain couples TRBV5-4 to TRBJ1-1, with D possibly TRBD1 on 6 matching bases. Germline V gives CDR1 SGHNT, CDR2 YYREEE (reference sequence). This CDR3 comprises 14 residues. Trimming took off 5 bases at V and 4 bases at J, with 15 bases between the two ends. This chain's CDR3 is CASSSTGGGTEAFF. The CDR3 region has the DNA TGTGCCAGCAGTTCGACAGGTGGGGGCACTGAAGCTTTCTTT.

The rearrangement joins TRBV7-8 to TRBJ2-2, with 11 bases matching TRBD1. The ends lost 4 bases at V and 5 bases at J; junction bases unmatched: 12. Germline values: CDR1 SGHVS, CDR2 FQNEAQ. The CDR3 is made up of 18 amino acids. In DNA form, the CDR3 reads TGTGCCAGCAGCTGGGGTATTAGGACAGGGGGCTTGACCGGGGAGCTGTTTTTT. Its protein is CASSWGIRTGGLTGELFF.

V usage is TRBV27 and J usage is TRBJ1-1; D possibly corresponds to TRBD1 (6 bases). CDR1 is MNHEY and CDR2 is SMNVEV in the germline V gene (reference sequence). This CDR3 has 14 amino acids. V gave up 2 bases and J gave up 4 bases, with 11 bases separating them. The CDR3 DNA reads as TGTGCCAGCAGTTTACAGGGGAAAGTCACTGAAGCTTTCTTT. Amino acid sequence: CASSLQGKVTEAFF.

V usage is TRBV3-1 (or the pseudogene TRBV3-2) and J usage is TRBJ2-5, with D tentatively TRBD1 (5 bases). The CDR3 has 21 amino acids. The germline V gene has CDR1 LGHDT and CDR2 YNNKEL (reference sequence). V lost 1 base and J 2 bases, leaving 29 bases between the germline ends. The CDR3 here is CASSQVRGFSGNPGLQETQYF. The CDR3, as DNA: TGTGCCAGCAGCCAAGTTCGAGGCTTTAGTGGGAACCCAGGGCTTCAAGAGACCCAGTACTTC.

This chain uses TRBV24-1 with TRBJ2-1; TRBD2 aligns across 9 bases. This CDR3 has 16 amino acids. Trimming took 0 bases from V and 8 from J; bases not matched to a gene: 7. CDR1 KGHDR and CDR2 SFDVKD come from the germline V gene. Written as DNA, the CDR3 is TGTGCCACCAGTGATTTGGGGCCTAGCGGGACTGATGAGCAGTTCTTC. This codes for CATSDLGPSGTDEQFF.

J is TRBJ2-2 and V is TRBV18, with 7 bases fitting TRBD1. The germline CDR1 and CDR2 sequences are KGHSH and LQKENI. The CDR3 length is 13 residues. V was clipped by 3 bases and J by 7 bases; unmatched bases: 2. In DNA, the CDR3 is TGTGCCAGCTCACCGACAGGGAACGGGGAGCTGTTTTTT. Protein sequence: CASSPTGNGELFF.

The chain carries TRBV7-2 and TRBJ2-1; D ambiguous. Germline values: CDR1 SGHTA, CDR2 FQGNSA. V lost 6 bases, J lost 4 bases, and 16 bases lay in between. The CDR3 extends over 15 amino acids. CDR3 loop: CASSLPTGLYNEQFF. The CDR3, as DNA: TGTGCCAGCAGTCTCCCGACGGGTCTATACAATGAGCAGTTCTTC.

This chain uses TRBV12-3 or TRBV12-4 with TRBJ2-1, with a weak D call TRBD1 (5 bases). The CDR3 contains 11 residues. Trimming shortened V by 1 base and J by 16 bases, and 11 bases separated the two germline ends. CDR3 protein: CASSLGSGHFF. The DNA of the CDR3 is TGTGCCAGCAGTTTAGGGTCAGGGCATTTCTTC.

A note on this clone: This specimen includes other DNA sequences encoding the same CDR3. This chain uses TRBV18 with TRBJ2-2, with a tentative D call TRBD1 (5 bases). This CDR3 region has 13 residues. CDR1 is KGHSH and CDR2 is LQKENI in the germline V gene. The V end lost 2 bases, the J end lost 5 bases, and 6 bases lay between the germline ends. This CDR3 reads CASSPRGTGELFF. The CDR3 DNA is TGTGCCAGCTCACCAAGGGGAACCGGGGAGCTGTTTTTT.

This chain uses TRBV19 with TRBJ2-1, with 15 nucleotides matching TRBD2. Germline lookup yields CDR1 LNHDA and CDR2 SQIVND (reference sequence). The CDR3 runs to 17 residues. Trimming removed 3 bases from V and 5 bases from J; junction bases left unmatched: 5. The CDR3 nucleotides are TGTGCCAGTAGTATGGAGGGACTAGCGGGGGGCAACAATGAGCAGTTCTTC. Translating gives CASSMEGLAGGNNEQFF.

The CDR3 sequence: CASSLGVSRGHNEKLFF. Here the CDR3 DNA reads TGTGCCAGCAGCTTAGGGGTGTCCCGGGGACATAATGAAAAACTGTTTTTT. This chain links TRBV7-2 with TRBJ1-4, with D possibly matching TRBD1 (6 bases). Per germline, CDR1 SGHTA and CDR2 FQGNSA. With 1 base removed from V and 4 bases from J, the gap between germline ends came to 16 bases. This CDR3 contains 17 residues.

This sequence joins TRBV18 and TRBJ1-2; D call uncertain. Germline V lookup: CDR1 KGHSH, CDR2 LQKENI. The CDR3 has 17 amino acids. The V end lost 1 base, the J end lost 2 bases, and 17 bases lay between the germline ends. DNA of the CDR3: TGTGCCAGCTCACCACATAGGGAGACCGTCCACAACTATGGCTACACCTTC. Translated, it gives CASSPHRETVHNYGYTF.

The J gene is TRBJ2-1, the V gene TRBV27; the match to TRBD2 covers 13 bases. The CDR3 is made up of 15 amino acids. With V trimmed by 4 bases and J by 10 bases, 7 bases remained unmatched. Per the germline V gene, CDR1 is MNHEY and CDR2 is SMNVEV (reference sequence). CDR3 DNA sequence: TGTGCCAGCAGTTCCACTAGCGGGAGGGCCGCGGAGCAGTTCTTC. Protein sequence: CASSSTSGRAAEQFF.

The rearrangement uses TRBV30 and TRBJ1-5, with 8 bases matching TRBD1. J lost 5 bases, V lost 1 base, and 1 base had no gene match. The germline V gene has CDR1 GTSNPN and CDR2 SVGIG (reference sequence). The CDR3 runs 13 residues. CDR3: CAWSAGGDQPQHF. CDR3 bases: TGTGCCTGGAGTGCAGGGGGCGATCAGCCCCAGCATTTT.

The chain combines TRBV7-2 with TRBJ2-1; the match to TRBD1 covers 8 bases. This CDR3 contains 15 residues. The V and J ends lost 3 bases and 7 bases, in that order; junction bases with no gene match: 8. The germline V gene encodes CDR1 SGHTA and CDR2 FQGNSA. This CDR3 is CASSFKDRGRNEQFF. As DNA, the CDR3 is TGTGCCAGCAGCTTCAAAGACAGGGGAAGGAATGAGCAGTTCTTC. Combining the CDR3 with reference TRBV7-2 and TRBJ2-1 gives the whole variable domain GAGVSQSPSNKVTEKGKDVELRCDPISGHTALYWYRQSLGQGLEFLIYFQGNSAPDKSGLPSDRFSAERTGGSVSTLTIQRTQQEDSAVYLCASSFKDRGRNEQFFGPGTRLTVL.

The chain combines TRBV5-8 with TRBJ2-7; tentative D call: TRBD2 (7 bases). The CDR3 runs to 16 residues. The V and J ends lost 1 base and 2 bases respectively, with 16 bases between them. Germline lookup yields CDR1 SGHTS and CDR2 YDEGEE. The CDR3 DNA reads TGTGCCAGCAGCTTGTTAGGGGGGGTCCCGACCTACGAGCAGTACTTC. The encoded protein is CASSLLGGVPTYEQYF.

With respect to this clone: Other DNA sequences in this sample translate to the same CDR3. This chain links TRBV19 with TRBJ1-1; D gene uncertain. Germline V gene lookup returns CDR1 LNHDA and CDR2 SQIVND (reference sequence). Trimming took off 9 bases at V and 1 base at J, with 9 bases between the two ends. This CDR3 is 12 amino acids long. CDR3 protein: CASLRGNTEAFF. CDR3 nucleotide sequence: TGTGCCAGCCTCCGAGGGAACACTGAAGCTTTCTTT.

The V call is TRBV4-2, the J call TRBJ2-7; D is possibly TRBD1 (6 bases). The length of the CDR3 is 15 residues. Trimming removed 2 bases from V and 3 bases from J, with 14 bases in between. The V gene's germline CDR1 is LGHNA and CDR2 YNFKEQ. The CDR3, as DNA: TGTGCCAGCAGCCAACAACCACAGGGTGGCTACGAGCAGTACTTC. Its translation: CASSQQPQGGYEQYF.